A selection of T cell receptor beta chains follows, all from one sample in a study of T cell responses to AZD1222 COVID-19 vaccine. Repertoires were generated with immunoSEQ multiplex PCR, while TCRdb's copy carries only in-frame clones and drops some. The table has 90,000 to 150,000 clones, around 93% seen once; the top ten hold under 9%. Sequenced material: peripheral blood, taken 28 days after the second AZD1222 dose. These receptors all stem from an adult who received the AZD1222 COVID-19 vaccine. CDR3s include the opening cysteine and the closing phenylalanine or tryptophan. D genes are given only for firm matches. Rows give clone size only sometimes, using once, few, many, or a class for an expanded clone.

clone_size	d_call	v_call	j_call	cdr3_aa	cdr3_nt
-	-	TRBV28	TRBJ1-6	CASSSDRYNSPLHF	TGTGCCAGCAGTTCCGACAGGTATAATTCACCCCTCCACTTT
-	TRBD1	TRBV18	TRBJ1-4	CASSPLGQGNEKLFF	TGTGCCAGCTCTCCGCTGGGACAGGGGAATGAAAAACTGTTTTTT
-	-	TRBV14	TRBJ2-1	CASSQDLGQNYNEQFF	TGTGCCAGCAGCCAAGACCTAGGACAGAATTACAATGAGCAGTTCTTC
once	-	TRBV7-6	TRBJ2-2	CASSLVAGADTGELFF	TGTGCCAGCAGCTTAGTGGCAGGGGCGGACACCGGGGAGCTGTTTTTT
-	TRBD1	TRBV11-2	TRBJ1-2	CASSRTGGGGYTF	TGTGCCAGCAGCCGCACAGGGGGCGGCGGCTACACCTTC
-	-	TRBV6-1	TRBJ1-2	CASSEYGQNYGYTF	TGTGCCAGCAGTGAATATGGGCAGAACTATGGCTACACCTTC
once	-	TRBV7-2	TRBJ2-2	CASSHPRDQKPGELFF	TGTGCCAGCAGCCATCCCCGGGACCAGAAGCCCGGGGAGCTGTTTTTT
-	TRBD1	TRBV5-1	TRBJ1-1	CASSMTGITEAFF	TGCGCCAGCAGCATGACAGGGATCACTGAAGCTTTCTTT
-	-	TRBV2	TRBJ2-3	CASIVQATDTQYF	TGTGCCAGCATCGTCCAGGCCACAGATACGCAGTATTTT
-	TRBD1	TRBV6-6	TRBJ1-2	CASSFTQTGGGYTF	TGTGCCAGCAGTTTCACCCAGACAGGGGGCGGCTACACCTTC
-	-	TRBV5-1	TRBJ2-7	CASSRTVENYEQYF	TGCGCCAGCAGCAGGACAGTAGAGAACTACGAGCAGTACTTC
-	-	TRBV19	TRBJ2-7	CASSTSAGSREQYF	TGTGCCAGTAGTACCTCGGCGGGTAGTCGCGAGCAGTACTTC
-	TRBD1	TRBV2	TRBJ2-7	CASSAGQTYEQYF	TGTGCCAGCAGTGCGGGACAGACCTACGAGCAGTACTTC
-	-	TRBV2	TRBJ1-1	CASTVRVWGKMNTEAFF	TGTGCCAGCACCGTTAGGGTATGGGGAAAGATGAACACTGAAGCTTTCTTT
-	-	TRBV4-1	TRBJ1-1	CASIGLGTEAFF	TGCGCCAGCATCGGTTTGGGCACTGAAGCTTTCTTT
-	TRBD2	TRBV9	TRBJ2-2	CASSPLAGGITGELFF	TGTGCCAGCAGTCCACTAGCGGGGGGAATCACCGGGGAGCTGTTTTTT
-	-	TRBV4-2	TRBJ1-5	CASSGTYSNQPQHF	TGTGCCAGCAGCGGGACTTATAGCAATCAGCCCCAGCATTTT
-	-	TRBV5-4	TRBJ2-3	CASSLSGAGELDTQYF	TGTGCCAGCAGCCTAAGTGGGGCAGGGGAATTAGATACGCAGTATTTT
-	TRBD2	TRBV5-4	TRBJ2-5	CASSGQTGGSYETQYF	TGTGCCAGCAGCGGCCAAACGGGCGGGAGTTATGAGACCCAGTACTTC
-	TRBD2	TRBV7-8	TRBJ2-7	CASSLGPGTSRTYEQYF	TGTGCCAGCAGCTTAGGGCCCGGGACTAGCAGAACCTACGAGCAGTACTTC
once	-	TRBV2	TRBJ1-6	CASSDFYGFNSPLHF	TGTGCCAGCAGTGACTTTTACGGTTTCAATTCACCCCTCCACTTT
-	-	TRBV19	TRBJ2-1	CASSKLVSYGDEQFF	TGTGCCAGTAGTAAACTAGTTTCGTACGGCGATGAGCAGTTCTTC
-	-	TRBV2	TRBJ2-5	CASTGLGAQYF	TGTGCCAGCACCGGGCTGGGGGCCCAGTACTTC
-	TRBD1	TRBV28	TRBJ1-4	CASSPQGATNEKLFF	TGTGCCAGCAGTCCGCAGGGGGCAACTAATGAAAAACTGTTTTTT
-	-	TRBV27	TRBJ1-1	CASSLGWRSATEAFF	TGTGCCAGCAGTTTAGGGTGGAGGTCCGCCACTGAAGCTTTCTTT
-	TRBD2	TRBV6-2/TRBV6-3	TRBJ2-1	CASSWTSGYNEQFF	TGTGCCAGCAGCTGGACTAGCGGCTACAATGAGCAGTTCTTC
-	-	TRBV5-1	TRBJ1-2	CASGPQGPYGYTF	TGCGCCAGCGGACCACAGGGACCCTATGGCTACACCTTC
-	TRBD2	TRBV7-9	TRBJ2-7	CASRSREGYEQYF	TGTGCCAGCAGGTCGAGGGAGGGCTACGAGCAGTACTTC
-	-	TRBV18	TRBJ1-5	CASSPFHSMGMGHQPQHF	TGTGCCAGCTCACCATTTCATAGTATGGGGATGGGGCATCAGCCCCAGCATTTT
-	TRBD1	TRBV2	TRBJ2-1	CASSDTRGQEQFF	TGTGCCAGCAGTGATACCAGGGGGCAGGAGCAGTTCTTC
-	-	TRBV28	TRBJ2-1	CASISSYNEQFF	TGTGCCAGCATCAGTTCCTACAATGAGCAGTTCTTC
once	TRBD1	TRBV27	TRBJ2-1	CASSFQGAYNEQFF	TGTGCCAGCAGTTTTCAGGGGGCTTACAATGAGCAGTTCTTC
-	-	TRBV7-2	TRBJ1-2	CASSLLGSYGYTF	TGTGCCAGCAGCTTACTAGGGTCCTATGGCTACACCTTC
-	-	TRBV19	TRBJ1-6	CASRIAGLLNSPLHF	TGTGCCAGTAGAATTGCAGGGCTGCTTAATTCACCCCTCCACTTT
-	-	TRBV5-6	TRBJ2-3	CASSLSVNTQYF	TGTGCCAGCAGCTTAAGTGTAAATACGCAGTATTTT
-	-	TRBV2	TRBJ1-4	CASSGSPNEKLFF	TGTGCCAGCAGTGGTTCCCCTAATGAAAAACTGTTTTTT
-	TRBD1	TRBV7-2	TRBJ2-7	CASSTDRGYEQYF	TGTGCCAGCAGCACAGACAGGGGTTACGAGCAGTACTTC
-	-	TRBV2	TRBJ2-7	CASRVTPYEQYF	TGTGCCAGCAGGGTGACCCCTTACGAGCAGTACTTC
-	-	TRBV9	TRBJ2-7	CASSVTSGAIEQYF	TGTGCCAGCAGCGTTACGAGCGGTGCGATCGAGCAGTACTTC
-	-	TRBV19	TRBJ1-5	CASSAGSIGNQPQHF	TGTGCCAGTAGCGCGGGTAGTATTGGCAATCAGCCCCAGCATTTT
-	TRBD1	TRBV7-2	TRBJ2-1	CASSPPRGSYNEQFF	TGTGCCAGCAGCCCCCCCAGGGGGAGCTACAATGAGCAGTTCTTC